This is a list of T cell receptor beta chains from one sample in a study of blood T cell repertoires in COVID-19. Produced via immunoSEQ multiplex PCR; TCRdb's table is partial and in-frame only. The sample records 400,000 to 500,000 clones, roughly 89% being singletons. Sequences were obtained from peripheral blood. The receptors come from a woman aged 25 to 45 with active or convalescent COVID-19. CDR3s include the opening cysteine and the closing phenylalanine or tryptophan. The D gene is left open where the match is weak. Where a row states a size, it is once, few, many or the class of an expanded clone; other rows omit it.

V: TRBV5-6; D: NA; size: once; J: TRBJ1-2; CDR3: CASSLDGGRPGFGYTF; DNA: TGTGCCAGCAGCTTGGATGGCGGAAGACCCGGGTTTGGCTACACCTTC
V: TRBV5-1; D: NA; size: NA; J: TRBJ2-1; CDR3: CASGTFEDEQFF; DNA: TGCGCCAGCGGGACTTTTGAGGATGAGCAGTTCTTC
V: TRBV7-8; D: TRBD1; size: once; J: TRBJ1-4; CDR3: CASRSDGTTGRLFF; DNA: TGTGCCAGCAGATCAGATGGGACGACAGGGCGTCTGTTTTTT
V: TRBV28; D: NA; size: NA; J: TRBJ1-5; CDR3: CASSSQIFDRLLDNQPQHF; DNA: TGTGCCAGCAGTTCCCAGATCTTCGACAGGCTTCTTGACAATCAGCCCCAGCATTTT
V: TRBV29-1; D: TRBD2; size: NA; J: TRBJ2-7; CDR3: CSVYGPGLAGAYEQYF; DNA: TGCAGCGTTTACGGCCCGGGACTAGCGGGAGCCTACGAGCAGTACTTC
V: TRBV12-5; D: NA; size: NA; J: TRBJ1-2; CDR3: CASGLVLRGRLDGYTF; DNA: TGTGCTAGTGGTTTGGTACTTCGGGGGAGGTTGGATGGCTACACCTTC
V: TRBV5-6; D: TRBD2; size: once; J: TRBJ2-7; CDR3: CASSSPGLAGDEQYF; DNA: TGTGCCAGCAGCTCACCGGGACTAGCGGGGGACGAGCAGTACTTC
V: TRBV12-3/TRBV12-4; D: NA; size: NA; J: TRBJ1-2; CDR3: CASTRPGGGYTF; DNA: TGTGCCAGCACTAGACCCGGTGGGGGCTACACCTTC
V: TRBV9; D: NA; size: NA; J: TRBJ1-2; CDR3: CASSVEARGIYGYTF; DNA: TGTGCCAGCAGCGTAGAGGCCAGGGGAATCTATGGCTACACCTTC
V: TRBV5-1; D: NA; size: NA; J: TRBJ2-7; CDR3: CASSLAGDRQYAYEQYF; DNA: TGCGCCAGCAGCTTGGCGGGAGATAGGCAGTATGCCTACGAGCAGTACTTC
V: TRBV11-2; D: TRBD1; size: NA; J: TRBJ2-7; CDR3: CASSPGTGDSYEQYF; DNA: TGTGCCAGCAGCCCAGGGACAGGGGACTCCTACGAGCAGTACTTC
V: TRBV2; D: NA; size: once; J: TRBJ2-1; CDR3: CASKEEDSYSNEQFF; DNA: TGTGCCAGCAAGGAGGAGGACAGTTACTCTAATGAGCAGTTCTTC
V: TRBV19; D: TRBD1; size: few; J: TRBJ1-1; CDR3: CASTGTGGPNTEAFF; DNA: TGTGCCAGTACCGGGACAGGGGGTCCGAACACTGAAGCTTTCTTT
V: TRBV4-1; D: TRBD1; size: NA; J: TRBJ1-1; CDR3: CASSQEQGAAYEAFF; DNA: TGCGCCAGCAGCCAAGAGCAGGGGGCGGCTTATGAAGCTTTCTTT
V: TRBV4-1; D: NA; size: NA; J: TRBJ1-5; CDR3: CASSQGGPGSLGNQPQHF; DNA: TGCGCCAGCAGCCAAGGGGGCCCCGGAAGCCTGGGCAATCAGCCCCAGCATTTT
V: TRBV7-2; D: NA; size: once; J: TRBJ1-5; CDR3: CASSFSRSNQPQHF; DNA: TGTGCCAGCAGCTTTTCTAGAAGCAATCAGCCCCAGCATTTT
V: TRBV4-2; D: TRBD2; size: NA; J: TRBJ2-1; CDR3: CASSQESGTPHNEQFF; DNA: TGTGCCAGCAGCCAAGAGAGCGGGACCCCCCACAATGAGCAGTTCTTC
V: TRBV4-1; D: TRBD1; size: NA; J: TRBJ2-4; CDR3: CASSIPTGENIQYF; DNA: TGCGCCAGCAGCATCCCTACAGGGGAAAACATTCAGTACTTC
V: TRBV6-1; D: NA; size: NA; J: TRBJ2-1; CDR3: CASSDSSRRGGNEQFF; DNA: TGTGCCAGCAGTGATTCAAGCAGGAGAGGGGGCAATGAGCAGTTCTTC
V: TRBV5-1; D: NA; size: NA; J: TRBJ2-7; CDR3: CASKAGHRDEQYF; DNA: TGCGCCAGCAAGGCAGGCCACAGGGACGAGCAGTACTTC
V: TRBV4-1; D: TRBD1; size: NA; J: TRBJ2-7; CDR3: CASSQTPDRAYEQYF; DNA: TGCGCCAGCAGCCAAACCCCCGACAGGGCCTACGAGCAGTACTTC
V: TRBV6-5; D: NA; size: NA; J: TRBJ1-2; CDR3: CASSYRQDYGYTF; DNA: TGTGCCAGCAGTTACCGTCAGGACTATGGCTACACCTTC
V: TRBV5-1; D: TRBD1; size: once; J: TRBJ2-2; CDR3: CASSPGRGQGATGELFF; DNA: TGCGCCAGCAGCCCCGGAAGAGGGCAGGGGGCGACCGGGGAGCTGTTTTTT
V: TRBV7-9; D: TRBD2; size: NA; J: TRBJ2-5; CDR3: CASRRLTSGSQYF; DNA: TGTGCCAGCAGGAGATTGACTAGCGGTAGTCAGTACTTC
V: TRBV5-1; D: NA; size: NA; J: TRBJ2-7; CDR3: CASSLSYYEQYF; DNA: TGCGCCAGCAGCTTGTCCTACTACGAGCAGTACTTC
V: TRBV2; D: NA; size: NA; J: TRBJ1-1; CDR3: CASRKVADTEAFF; DNA: TGTGCCAGCAGGAAGGTGGCGGACACTGAAGCTTTCTTT
V: TRBV21-1; D: NA; size: NA; J: TRBJ2-3; CDR3: CASSNQAPFTDTQYF; DNA: TGTGCCAGCAGCAATCAAGCGCCATTCACAGATACGCAGTATTTT